This TCR beta chain appears in the sequencing data of a study of T cells in pancreatic ductal adenocarcinoma. Study-level results: No significant tumor-blood clonality difference; means were about 0.11 and 0.072. Results skew toward the minority of patients with early-stage disease. Blood had more productive templates and 6 to 9-fold more unique clonotypes than tumor.

V lost 5 bases, J lost 1 base, and 11 bases lay in between. Per germline, CDR1 SQVTM and CDR2 ANQGSEA. The CDR3 is made up of 13 amino acids. TCRdb's copy holds only in-frame clones and misses some; the assay was immunoSEQ multiplex PCR. The sample holds roughly 31,000 clones, around 90% seen once. Turning to this clone: Its matching antigen is unknown.

The selected patients with pancreatic ductal adenocarcinoma had surgery but no neoadjuvant therapy. The sequencing sample was made of PBMCs. This TCR was sampled from a human donor with pancreatic ductal adenocarcinoma. The rearrangement uses TRBV29-1 and TRBJ1-1; D remains ambiguous. CDR3: CSVLSQGNTEAFF. For the CDR3, the DNA is TGCAGCGTTCTTTCGCAAGGGAACACTGAAGCTTTCTTT.